Listed below are T cell receptor beta chains from one sample, sequenced in a study of blood T cell repertoires in COVID-19. Assay used: immunoSEQ multiplex PCR; TCRdb lists only in-frame clones, some missing. This sample has 200,000 to 250,000 clones, with around 86% found just once. The sequenced sample consisted of PBMCs or T cells enriched from blood (not recorded which). These receptor sequences come from a woman in her forties with acute COVID-19. Each CDR3 is given without its conserved first and last residue. Clone size appears in some rows only: once, few, many, or a class for an expanded clone.

V	J	size	CDR3
TRBV5-1	TRBJ1-3	.	ASRSASSGSGNTIY
TRBV29-1	TRBJ1-4	.	SVPLGRPHVGEKLF
TRBV11-2	TRBJ2-4	.	ASSLVPDGGNIQY
TRBV28	TRBJ2-6	once	ASSLRDRALSGANVLT
TRBV10-1	TRBJ2-3	.	ASSESVAGGFTDTQY
TRBV5-4	TRBJ1-1	.	ASSSGSNTEAF
TRBV4-3	TRBJ1-2	.	ASSPQWGQGEGYT
TRBV2	TRBJ1-1	.	ASRAGGSEAF
TRBV28	TRBJ2-1	.	ASSLGGSGGYGEQF
TRBV6-5	TRBJ2-1	.	ASSRTSGEYNEQF
TRBV15	TRBJ1-5	.	ATEQGNSNQPQH
TRBV6-2/TRBV6-3	TRBJ2-7	.	ASSLGQGRPYEQY
TRBV5-1	TRBJ1-1	.	ASSFRQTNTEAF
TRBV29-1	TRBJ2-1	.	SVDTYNEQF
TRBV7-3	TRBJ2-1	.	ASSPGGFGDNEQF
TRBV28	TRBJ1-6	.	ASSLNRVNSPLH
TRBV6-5	TRBJ1-4	.	ASRSTGPLEKLF
TRBV18	TRBJ1-5	once	ASSLQGNSNQPQH
TRBV18	TRBJ2-7	few	ASSPGERRLFYEQY
TRBV29-1	TRBJ1-1	.	SVEVSPGAF
TRBV4-3	TRBJ2-1	.	ASSQERASVGDEQF
TRBV19	TRBJ1-5	.	ASRTTGTGLNQPQH
TRBV28	TRBJ2-2	.	ASIKGAGELF
TRBV5-1	TRBJ1-3	.	ASSLERASGNTIY
TRBV29-1	TRBJ1-5	.	SVWVQGQPQH